This paragraph reports one T cell receptor (beta chain). Germline V gives CDR1 MNHEY, CDR2 SVGAGI. V lost 5 bases, J lost 8 bases, and 3 bases stayed unmatched. This CDR3 is built from 13 residues. The data stem from a study of blood T cell repertoires in COVID-19. Study in general: The United States, Italy and Spain supplied acute and convalescent COVID-19 samples. From T cells, B-cell-depleted T cells, or PBMCs came the material, which was cDNA or gDNA.

The repertoire was sequenced with immunoSEQ multiplex PCR; TCRdb's copy has only in-frame clones and lacks some. The sample yields roughly 120,000 clones, about 85% seen once. J is TRBJ1-6 and V is TRBV6-5, with TRBD1 matching over 7 bases. This TCR derives from a man in his forties with acute or convalescent COVID-19. The specimen sequenced was peripheral blood. The CDR3 here is CASSNRGHSPLHF. The CDR3, as DNA: TGTGCCAGCAGTAACAGGGGACATTCACCCCTCCACTTT.